The 12 T cell receptor beta chains below were found in one sample sequenced in a study of cytomegalovirus exposure and HLA in healthy donors. The study ran its PCR with 60 Vbeta and 13 Jbeta primers. Some clones are missing from TCRdb's copy, which holds only in-frame ones; the method was immunoSEQ multiplex PCR. In the table there are 80,000 to 95,000 clones, about 60% of which are singletons. Material for sequencing was PBMCs. The source is a young woman in good health and CMV-seronegative.

The gene calls are TRBV10-1 and TRBJ1-1, with 10 nucleotides matching TRBD1. This CDR3 has 13 amino acids. CDR1 and CDR2 (germline): WNHNN, SYGVQD (reference sequence). V lost 4 bases to trimming and J lost 10 bases; unmatched junction nucleotides: 6. CDR3 sequence (DNA): TGCGCCAGCAGTGGGGGACAGGGGACCGGAGCTTTCTTT. It codes for CASSGGQGTGAFF.

The gene calls are TRBV9 and TRBJ1-1; 7 bases are a match to TRBD1. CDR1 SGDLS and CDR2 YYNGEE come from the germline V gene. This CDR3 has 14 residues. The ends lost 4 bases at V and 3 bases at J; junction bases unmatched: 6. CDR3 residues: CASSFFDRDTEAFF. In nucleotides, the CDR3 is TGTGCCAGCAGCTTTTTTGACAGGGACACTGAAGCTTTCTTT.

The V call is TRBV27, the J call TRBJ1-3; the match to TRBD1 covers 9 bases. The CDR3 spans 14 residues. J lost 7 bases, V lost 0 bases, and 1 base had no gene match. CDR1 and CDR2 from the germline V gene are MNHEY and SMNVEV (reference sequence). The CDR3 is CASSLSQGANTIYF. Here the CDR3 DNA reads TGTGCCAGCAGTTTATCACAGGGGGCGAACACCATATATTTT.

This clone has just a few counts. CDR3 protein: CASTIGGASAYNEQFF. DNA for the CDR3: TGCGCCAGCACCATTGGTGGGGCTAGCGCGTACAATGAGCAGTTCTTC. V gene TRBV5-1 combines with J gene TRBJ2-1; possibly TRBD2 for D (6 bases). The CDR3 contains 16 residues. The V end lost 6 bases, the J end lost 4 bases, and 20 bases lay between the germline ends. Looked up from germline, CDR1 is SGHRS and CDR2 is YFSETQ.

The chain couples TRBV7-9 to TRBJ2-5, with unresolved D. This CDR3 has 14 amino acids. Looked up from germline, CDR1 is SEHNR and CDR2 is FQNEAQ (reference sequence). The ends were cut back, 1 base at V and 6 bases at J, with 12 bases in the middle. CDR3 sequence: CASSLGIASQTQYF. CDR3 coding DNA: TGTGCCAGCAGCTTAGGAATAGCCTCTCAGACCCAGTACTTC.

J is TRBJ2-7 and V is TRBV19; 10 nucleotides line up with TRBD2. The germline V gene encodes CDR1 LNHDA and CDR2 SQIVND (reference sequence). The CDR3 extends over 15 amino acids. The V segment lost 3 bases and the J segment 4 bases; nucleotides outside the gene matches: 6. CDR3 DNA sequence: TGTGCCAGTAGTATGAAGAGCGGGAGGGGTTACGAGCAGTACTTC. It codes for CASSMKSGRGYEQYF.

This chain connects TRBV6-5 to TRBJ2-1; TRBD1 might be the D (6 bases). CDR1 and CDR2 (germline): MNHEY, SVGAGI. Deletions cut 6 bases from V and 3 bases from J, with 15 bases between. The CDR3 contains 15 residues. Here the CDR3 DNA reads TGTGCCAGCAGAATAAGGGGGAACTTCTACAATGAGCAGTTCTTC. This sequence encodes CASRIRGNFYNEQFF.

The chain couples TRBV6-4 to TRBJ2-3; D unresolved. V lost 3 bases and J 4 bases, leaving 8 bases between the germline ends. Germline V lookup: CDR1 MRHNA, CDR2 SNTAGT. There are 13 residues in the CDR3. The CDR3 sequence: CASSEVPADTQYF. CDR3 bases: TGTGCCAGCAGTGAAGTCCCGGCAGATACGCAGTATTTT.

The chain recombines TRBV11-3 with TRBJ2-5; D is possibly TRBD2 (5 bases). Germline V gives CDR1 SGHNT, CDR2 YENEEA. The ends were cut back, 3 bases at V and 2 bases at J, with 7 bases in the middle. The CDR3 runs to 13 residues. CDR3 in amino acids: CASSFGLQETQYF. Written as DNA, the CDR3 is TGTGCCAGCAGCTTTGGACTTCAAGAGACCCAGTACTTC.

This rearrangement joins TRBV28 to TRBJ2-1; D gene ambiguous. Germline loops: CDR1 MDHEN, CDR2 SYDVKM. The length of the CDR3 is 15 residues. V was trimmed by 7 bases and J by 5 bases, leaving 18 bases between them. CDR3 coding DNA: TGTGCCAGCACCTTTTCGACAAGTCGACACAATGAGCAGTTCTTC. Encoded protein: CASTFSTSRHNEQFF.

The chain has TRBV4-3 and TRBJ1-1; no definite D call. V gave up 3 bases and J gave up 5 bases, with 7 bases separating them. The germline gives CDR1 LGHNA, CDR2 YSLEER. CDR3 length: 12 residues. The CDR3 DNA reads as TGCGCCAGCAGCCAGGGCCGGACTGAAGCTTTCTTT. Amino acids: CASSQGRTEAFF.

There are a few counts of this clone. V gene TRBV27 combines with J gene TRBJ2-7, with D maybe TRBD2 (6 bases). The CDR3 is 15 amino acids. V was clipped by 3 bases and J by 2 bases, with 14 bases between them. Germline CDR1 MNHEY, CDR2 SMNVEV (reference sequence). In DNA form, the CDR3 reads TGTGCCAGCAGTTTTGGCGGGACGGCTACCTACGAGCAGTACTTC. Encoded protein: CASSFGGTATYEQYF.